This T cell receptor beta chain was profiled in a study of blood T cell repertoires in COVID-19. Turning to the study itself: Sites across the United States, Italy and Spain contributed samples from acute and convalescent COVID-19.

CDR1 is LNHDA, CDR2 SQIVND, per germline (reference sequence). The V gene end was trimmed by 5 bases and the J gene end by 4 bases; junction bases not matched to a gene: 10. The CDR3 length is 16 residues. It was during active infection that Seattle patients were enrolled and then longitudinally followed. Original handling: Amplification with reference gene primers provided the estimates of nucleated cell counts. Clones were sequenced by immunoSEQ multiplex PCR, and TCRdb holds only the in-frame ones, with some missing. Clone size and the V and J calls come from that table; the DNA yielded D and trimming. Here the sample spans around 260,000 clones, 80% to 95% being singletons.

The TCR originated in a young woman with COVID-19, enrolled during active disease. The material sequenced was peripheral blood. V gene TRBV19 combines with J gene TRBJ2-5; 10 nucleotides agree with TRBD1. CDR3: CASSSSGTGVRETQYF. The CDR3 DNA follows: TGTGCCAGTAGTTCCTCCGGGACAGGGGTGCGAGAGACCCAGTACTTC.